The 19 T cell receptor beta chains listed next were all sequenced from one sample in a study of PD-L1 blockade in urothelial cancer. Assay: immunoSEQ multiplex PCR; the TCRdb copy retains only in-frame clones and omits some. The repertoire holds about 30,000 clones, over 80% seen once, with approximately 3.7% in the top ten. Sequenced material: PBMCs, taken around atezolizumab (anti-PD-L1) treatment. The receptors come from a man aged 45-65 years with urothelial cancer.

The chain has TRBV7-6 and TRBJ2-3, with 12 bases matching TRBD2. CDR1 and CDR2 (germline): SGHVS, FNYEAQ. The CDR3 runs to 15 residues. V shed 6 bases and J 4 bases; nucleotides not matched to a gene: 5. CDR3 in amino acids: CASSQTSGSPDTQYF. The CDR3 bases are TGTGCCAGCAGTCAGACTAGCGGGAGTCCAGATACGCAGTATTTT.

The chain carries TRBV2 and TRBJ2-7; TRBD1 matches 8 bases. This CDR3 region has 14 residues. From germline, CDR1 is SNHLY and CDR2 FYNNEI. V gave up 5 bases and J gave up 5 bases; unmatched junction bases: 8. The CDR3 sequence is CASSRAGQGDEQYF. DNA of the CDR3: TGTGCCAGCAGTAGAGCAGGACAGGGCGACGAGCAGTACTTC. The variable domain in full, with the rest retrieved from reference TRBV2 and TRBJ2-7, is EPEVTQTPSHQVTQMGQEVILRCVPISNHLYFYWYRQILGQKVEFLVSFYNNEISEKSEIFDDQFSVERPDGSNFTLKIRSTKLEDSAMYFCASSRAGQGDEQYFGPGTRLTVT.

V and J are TRBV7-8 and TRBJ1-5; D is perhaps TRBD1 (5 bases). The germline V gene has CDR1 SGHVS and CDR2 FQNEAQ. The CDR3 runs 16 residues. Trimming pared 5 bases from V and 1 base from J, leaving 15 bases between. CDR3 sequence reads: CASSPADSPSNQPQHF. In DNA form, the CDR3 reads TGTGCCAGCAGCCCCGCTGACAGCCCGAGCAATCAGCCCCAGCATTTT.

This chain uses TRBV2 with TRBJ2-1; D uncertain. This CDR3 is built from 15 residues. V was cut by 4 bases and J by 4 bases, with 14 bases left in between. Germline V gene lookup returns CDR1 SNHLY and CDR2 FYNNEI. CDR3 DNA sequence: TGTGCCAGCAGTGTTCAGGTTCATCCTTACAATGAGCAGTTCTTC. It encodes CASSVQVHPYNEQFF.

CDR3 sequence reads: CASSQDWQGAEYEQYF. The CDR3 DNA follows: TGCGCCAGCAGCCAAGATTGGCAGGGGGCGGAGTACGAGCAGTACTTC. The V call is TRBV4-1, the J call TRBJ2-7; 8 bases line up with TRBD1. V lost 0 bases and J lost 4; bases outside the gene matches: 8. The CDR3 sequence is 16 residues long. Germline V gives CDR1 MGHRA, CDR2 YSYEKL.

This clone was observed a handful of times. This CDR3 is CASSYRDGGIYEQYF. In nucleotides, the CDR3 is TGTGCCAGCAGTTACCGGGACGGAGGGATCTACGAGCAGTACTTC. This sequence joins TRBV7-8 and TRBJ2-7, with TRBD2 as a possible D gene (6 bases). The germline V gene has CDR1 SGHVS and CDR2 FQNEAQ. The ends were cut back, 6 bases at V and 3 bases at J, with 18 bases in the middle. This CDR3 comprises 15 residues.

The chain carries TRBV6-1 and TRBJ2-2; 9 positions match TRBD1. Germline V gene sequence: CDR1 MNHNS, CDR2 SASEGT. Unmatched junction bases numbered 6, after V lost 7 bases and J lost 3 bases. CDR3 length: 15 amino acids. For the CDR3, the DNA is TGTGCCAGCACAGGGGGACAGGGAGACACCGGGGAGCTGTTTTTT. Translating gives CASTGGQGDTGELFF.

This rearrangement joins TRBV30 to TRBJ2-5; D is perhaps TRBD1 (8 bases). Germline CDR1 and CDR2: GTSNPN and SVGIG (reference sequence). With 5 bases removed from V and 11 bases from J, the gap between germline ends came to 15 bases. This CDR3 is built from 11 residues. CDR3 amino acids: CAWYDRGGQYF. The CDR3 DNA reads TGTGCCTGGTATGACAGGGGAGGGCAGTACTTC.

The V and J genes are TRBV5-6 and TRBJ2-1, with TRBD2 matching 8 bases. The CDR3 extends over 13 amino acids. J was trimmed by 10 bases and V by 4 bases; bases with no gene match: 7. Germline loops: CDR1 SGHDT, CDR2 YYEEEE. CDR3 residues: CASSLYWTSEQFF. As DNA, the CDR3 is TGTGCCAGCAGCCTCTATTGGACTAGCGAGCAGTTCTTC.

The chain couples TRBV10-2 to TRBJ2-1, with a weak D call TRBD2 (5 bases). The germline gives CDR1 WSHSY, CDR2 SAAADI. Deletions cut 6 bases from V and 7 bases from J, with 7 bases between. The length of the CDR3 is 11 residues. CDR3: CASRDWNEQFF. The CDR3 region has the DNA TGCGCCAGCAGGGACTGGAATGAGCAGTTCTTC.

The CDR3 here is CASSDSEYREGRTEAFF. Written as DNA, the CDR3 is TGTGCCAGCAGTGACTCAGAGTACAGGGAAGGCCGCACTGAAGCTTTCTTT. The V gene is TRBV6-4, the J gene TRBJ1-1; tentatively, D is TRBD1 (6 bases). CDR1 is MRHNA, CDR2 SNTAGT, per germline. V dropped 0 bases and J dropped 4 bases, with 18 bases sitting between them. The CDR3 loop spans 17 amino acids.

The V call is TRBV7-9, the J call TRBJ2-7; TRBD1 agrees at 7 bases. Looked up from germline, CDR1 is SEHNR and CDR2 is FQNEAQ (reference sequence). The CDR3 spans 14 residues. V gave up 5 bases and J gave up 2 bases; unmatched junction bases: 6. The CDR3 reads CASSPSDRTYEQYF. The CDR3 region has the DNA TGTGCCAGCAGCCCCTCGGACAGGACCTACGAGCAGTACTTC.

The chain couples TRBV4-3 to TRBJ2-3, with 9 bases aligning to TRBD2. CDR3 length: 18 amino acids. Germline V gene sequence: CDR1 LGHNA, CDR2 YSLEER. The J segment lost 4 bases and the V segment lost 0 bases, leaving 11 bases of the junction unmatched. The CDR3 bases are TGCGCCAGCAGCCAAGAGAGGCCCGGCGGGAGGGCCTCAGATACGCAGTATTTT. It is translated as CASSQERPGGRASDTQYF.

The V gene is TRBV10-3, the J gene TRBJ2-7; D gene ambiguous. This CDR3 spans 12 amino acids. V was clipped by 6 bases and J by 3 bases, with 9 bases between them. CDR1 is ENHRY, CDR2 SYGVKD, per germline. DNA for the CDR3: TGTGCCATCAGCTCTTCCGTCTACGAGCAGTACTTC. Translated, it gives CAISSSVYEQYF.

The genes are TRBV5-1 and TRBJ1-4; 9 bases are shared with TRBD1. The ends lost 0 bases at V and 5 bases at J; junction bases unmatched: 2. This CDR3 is built from 15 residues. The V gene's germline CDR1 is SGHRS and CDR2 YFSETQ. CDR3 residues: CASSLVGTGNEKLFF. The CDR3 DNA reads TGCGCCAGCAGCTTGGTCGGGACAGGGAATGAAAAACTGTTTTTT.

The V call is TRBV11-2, the J call TRBJ1-3; D call uncertain. Between the trimmed V and J ends, which lost 1 base and 3 bases, there was a span of 10 bases. Germline CDR1 reads SGHAT; CDR2 reads FQNNGV. CDR3 length: 15 residues. The CDR3 DNA follows: TGTGCCAGCAGCTTAGGCAGACGCGGTGGAAACACCATATATTTT. This encodes CASSLGRRGGNTIYF.

This clone appeared a few times. J is TRBJ2-7 and V is TRBV5-4; the match to TRBD1 covers 8 bases. Germline V gene data show CDR1 as SGHNT and CDR2 as YYREEE (reference sequence). V was clipped by 4 bases and J by 7 bases; unmatched bases: 10. The length of the CDR3 is 14 residues. CDR3 DNA sequence: TGTGCCAGCAGCACCACAGGGGGTGGCTTAGAGCAGTACTTC. This codes for CASSTTGGGLEQYF.

This chain uses TRBV7-3 with TRBJ2-5; D is possibly TRBD1 (6 bases). The CDR3 covers 13 residues. The ends were cut back, 5 bases at V and 0 bases at J, with 7 bases in the middle. The germline V gene encodes CDR1 SGHTA and CDR2 FQGTGA. The CDR3 sequence: CASSPGDQETQYF. CDR3 nucleotides: TGTGCCAGCAGCCCAGGGGACCAAGAGACCCAGTACTTC.

The J gene is TRBJ2-7, the V gene TRBV28, with 12 bases identical to TRBD2. The CDR3 contains 16 residues. Trimming took 5 bases from V and 3 from J; bases not matched to a gene: 8. The V gene's germline CDR1 is MDHEN and CDR2 SYDVKM. For the CDR3, the DNA is TGTGCCAGCAGTCACAGCGGACTAGCGGGGAACTACGAGCAGTACTTC. Amino acids: CASSHSGLAGNYEQYF.